One and the same sample provided the 12 T cell receptor beta chains below, sequenced in a study of blood T cell repertoires in COVID-19 (dated by TCRdb to 2020 to 2022). Library prep was done by the immunoSEQ multiplex PCR assay. TCRdb re-hosts the immuneACCESS table, in-frame sequences only. Its copies lack some clones; in the studies checked, an unresolved V gene accounts for under half of them, and the cause for the rest is not known. In all, the sample holds fewer than 700,000 clones, and 85% to 90% of those were seen once. The biggest ten clones account for 7.8% of the sample. Material for sequencing was peripheral blood. Source of these receptors: a woman aged 50 to 60 with COVID-19, enrolled during active disease.

The chain combines TRBV23-1 with TRBJ2-4, with TRBD1 matching 9 bases. TRBV23-1 is recorded as an ORF, its role being uncertain. V trimming: 0 bases; J trimming: 9 bases; junction bases outside the gene matches: 6. The CDR3 covers 15 residues. CDR3 nucleotide sequence: TGCGCCAGCAGTCAATCCGGGACAGGGATTTCCATTCAGTACTTC. This gives the protein CASSQSGTGISIQYF.

This chain joins TRBV2 and TRBJ2-7; 7 nucleotides match TRBD1. This CDR3 is 13 amino acids long. The germline gives CDR1 SNHLY, CDR2 FYNNEI. Trimming at V came to 8 bases and at J to 0 bases, leaving 4 bases not matched to a gene. The CDR3: CASYTGVSYEQYF. DNA for the CDR3: TGTGCCAGCTACACAGGGGTCTCCTACGAGCAGTACTTC.

This sequence joins TRBV12-3 or TRBV12-4 and TRBJ1-2; 8 bases are shared with TRBD1. Trimming cost V 7 bases and J 6 bases; bases outside gene matches: 7. The CDR3 runs to 13 residues. CDR3 protein: CASTDRGSDGYTF. The CDR3 DNA is TGTGCCAGCACCGACAGGGGTTCAGATGGCTACACCTTC.

V gene TRBV11-2 combines with J gene TRBJ1-6; D call uncertain. The germline V and J ends were trimmed by 1 base and 0 bases, with 10 bases remaining between them. The CDR3 runs to 17 residues. Germline V lookup: CDR1 SGHAT, CDR2 FQNNGV. The CDR3 sequence is CASSLGRRSSYNSPLHF. The CDR3 DNA follows: TGTGCCAGCAGCTTAGGGCGAAGGAGCTCCTATAATTCACCCCTCCACTTT. Complete variable domain (other parts from reference TRBV11-2 and TRBJ1-6): EAGVAQSPRYKIIEKRQSVAFWCNPISGHATLYWYQQILGQGPKLLIQFQNNGVVDDSQLPKDRFSAERLKGVDSTLKIQPAKLEDSAVYLCASSLGRRSSYNSPLHFGNGTRLTVT.

The chain recombines TRBV7-8 with TRBJ2-2; D perhaps matches TRBD2 (7 bases). The germline V gene encodes CDR1 SGHVS and CDR2 FQNEAQ. V lost 4 bases, J lost 1 base, and 13 bases lay in between. CDR3 length: 16 residues. The chain's CDR3 is CASSWEGGRNTGELFF. The CDR3 DNA is TGTGCCAGCAGCTGGGAGGGGGGCAGGAACACCGGGGAGCTGTTTTTT.

The CDR3 sequence is CASSAWTGLGSNQPQHF. DNA of the CDR3: TGTGCCAGCAGCGCCTGGACAGGGCTTGGGAGCAATCAGCCCCAGCATTTT. V is TRBV9 and J is TRBJ1-5, with 8 bases identical to TRBD1. The V gene end was trimmed by 3 bases and the J gene end by 1 base; junction bases not matched to a gene: 9. The CDR3 consists of 17 residues. Germline CDR1 and CDR2: SGDLS and YYNGEE.

The V and J genes are TRBV7-8 and TRBJ1-1; no reliable D call. This CDR3 has 15 residues. In germline, CDR1 is SGHVS, CDR2 FQNEAQ. Trimming removed 1 base at V and 0 bases at J, with 9 bases between. The chain's CDR3 is CASSLGGQLNTEAFF. The DNA of the CDR3 is TGTGCCAGCAGCTTAGGAGGGCAGTTGAACACTGAAGCTTTCTTT.

The chain employs TRBV29-1 and TRBJ1-2, with TRBD1 as a possible D gene (6 bases). V gave up 6 bases and J gave up 4 bases, with 18 bases separating them. The CDR3 is 14 amino acids. Germline V gene sequence: CDR1 SQVTM, CDR2 ANQGSEA. The CDR3 nucleotides are TGCAGCGTCCGCCCCTTTACAGGGAGCTATGGCTACACCTTC. This gives the protein CSVRPFTGSYGYTF.

The DNA of the CDR3 is TGTGCCAGCAGCGTAGCCGGGACAGCTTACAATGAGCAGTTCTTC. Its protein product is CASSVAGTAYNEQFF. V is TRBV9 and J is TRBJ2-1; TRBD1 matches 7 bases. Germline CDR1 and CDR2: SGDLS and YYNGEE. V was pared by 0 bases and J by 4 bases, with 4 bases of the junction left unmatched. The CDR3 runs to 15 residues.

V gene TRBV18 combines with J gene TRBJ1-1, with a tentative D call TRBD1 (5 bases). The CDR3 sequence is 11 residues long. V gave up 6 bases and J gave up 11 bases, with 13 bases separating them. Germline CDR1 and CDR2: KGHSH and LQKENI. The CDR3 region has the DNA TGTGCCAGCTCCCCAGGGCTAAGCGCTTTCTTT. Translation gives CASSPGLSAFF.

The chain couples TRBV3-1 (or the pseudogene TRBV3-2) to TRBJ1-2; 7 nucleotides agree with TRBD1. CDR1 and CDR2 from the germline V gene are LGHDT and YNNKEL (reference sequence). The CDR3 covers 15 residues. The V gene end was trimmed by 4 bases and the J gene end by 2 bases; junction bases not matched to a gene: 7. The CDR3 protein is CASSPADRANYGYTF. DNA for the CDR3: TGTGCCAGCAGCCCAGCCGACAGGGCGAACTATGGCTACACCTTC.

The rearrangement links TRBV19 to TRBJ2-2; 10 positions match TRBD2. This CDR3 spans 17 amino acids. After removal of 3 bases from V and 0 bases from J, the junction contained 4 bases not matched to a gene. Germline V lookup: CDR1 LNHDA, CDR2 SQIVND (reference sequence). CDR3 in DNA: TGTGCCAGTAGTATGTCGCTAGCGGGGGCGAACACCGGGGAGCTGTTTTTT. Translated: CASSMSLAGANTGELFF.